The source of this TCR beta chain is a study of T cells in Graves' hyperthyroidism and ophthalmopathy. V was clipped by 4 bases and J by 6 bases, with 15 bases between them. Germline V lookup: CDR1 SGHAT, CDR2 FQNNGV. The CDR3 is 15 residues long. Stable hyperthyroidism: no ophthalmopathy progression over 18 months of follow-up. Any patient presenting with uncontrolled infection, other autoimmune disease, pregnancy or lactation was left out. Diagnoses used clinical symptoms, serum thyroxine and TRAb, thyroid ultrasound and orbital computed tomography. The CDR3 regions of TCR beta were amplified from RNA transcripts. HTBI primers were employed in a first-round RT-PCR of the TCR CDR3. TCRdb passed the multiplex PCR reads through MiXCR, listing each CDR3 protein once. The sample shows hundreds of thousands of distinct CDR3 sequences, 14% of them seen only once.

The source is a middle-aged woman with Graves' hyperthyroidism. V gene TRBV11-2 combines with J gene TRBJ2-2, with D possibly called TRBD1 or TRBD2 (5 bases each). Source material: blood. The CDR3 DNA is TGTGCCAGCAGCTGGGGACGAAGGGTGCCCGGGGAGCTGTTTTTT. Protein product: CASSWGRRVPGELFF. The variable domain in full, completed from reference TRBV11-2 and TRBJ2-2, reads EAGVAQSPRYKIIEKRQSVAFWCNPISGHATLYWYQQILGQGPKLLIQFQNNGVVDDSQLPKDRFSAERLKGVDSTLKIQPAKLEDSAVYLCASSWGRRVPGELFFGEGSRLTVL.